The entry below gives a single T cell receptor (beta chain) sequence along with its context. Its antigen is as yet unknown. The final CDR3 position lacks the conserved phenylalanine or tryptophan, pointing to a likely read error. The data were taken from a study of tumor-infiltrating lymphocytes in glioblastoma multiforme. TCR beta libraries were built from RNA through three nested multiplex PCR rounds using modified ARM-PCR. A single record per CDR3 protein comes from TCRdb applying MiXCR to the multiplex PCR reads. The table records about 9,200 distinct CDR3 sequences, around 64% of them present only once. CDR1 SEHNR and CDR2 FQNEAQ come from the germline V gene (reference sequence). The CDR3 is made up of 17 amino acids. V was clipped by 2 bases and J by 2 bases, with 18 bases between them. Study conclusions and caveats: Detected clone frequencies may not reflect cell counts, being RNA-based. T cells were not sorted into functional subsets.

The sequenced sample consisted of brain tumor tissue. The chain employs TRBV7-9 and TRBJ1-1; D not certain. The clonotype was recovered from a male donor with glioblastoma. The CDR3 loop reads CASSLLRGGFGNTEAFY. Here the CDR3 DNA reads TGTGCCAGCAGCTTACTTCGGGGAGGTTTTGGTAACACTGAAGCTTTCTAT.